Following are 12 T cell receptor beta chains from one sample sequenced in a study of metastatic and nonmetastatic thyroid tumors. TCRdb re-called the PCR reads with MiXCR. The sample has about 45,000 clones; 3.5% to 5% are singletons. Until they underwent thyroid surgery, no patient had received any treatment. Sequencing was carried out using blood. The receptors here all came from a female donor with papillary thyroid cancer or a benign thyroid nodule (not recorded which). Some clones in this sample may be carry-over from other donors' samples.

This clone was observed a few times. The CDR3 DNA sequence: TGTGCCAGCAGCCCGAGACTAGCGGGAGGTTACGAGCAGTACTTC. Its protein is CASSPRLAGGYEQYF. The gene calls are TRBV14 and TRBJ2-7; 13 positions agree with TRBD2. The V segment lost 4 bases and the J segment 4 bases; nucleotides outside the gene matches: 4. Germline CDR1 is SGHDN and CDR2 is FVKESK. This CDR3 spans 15 amino acids.

This clone was counted at least ten times. V is TRBV4-1 and J is TRBJ2-5, with a weak D call TRBD1 (5 bases). Trimming took off 2 bases at V and 0 bases at J, with 13 bases between the two ends. The length of the CDR3 is 16 residues. Germline V gene data show CDR1 as MGHRA and CDR2 as YSYEKL. The CDR3 DNA sequence: TGCGCCAGCAGCCAATCAGCCAGGGTCCACCAAGAGACCCAGTACTTC. Protein sequence: CASSQSARVHQETQYF.

This clone came up many times. The rearrangement joins TRBV19 to TRBJ2-7; 8 bases fit TRBD1. CDR3 size: 15 residues. Losses at the gene ends were 6 bases for V and 2 bases for J; bases not matched to a gene: 9. Germline loops: CDR1 LNHDA, CDR2 SQIVND (reference sequence). The DNA for the CDR3 is TGTGCCAGTAGCCCAACCGGGACAGGAACCTACGAGCAGTACTTC. The encoded protein is CASSPTGTGTYEQYF.

This clone was picked up many times. The V gene is TRBV11-3, the J gene TRBJ1-6; D not resolved. V was pared by 1 base and J by 7 bases, with 5 bases between. The CDR3 loop spans 13 amino acids. Germline V gene data show CDR1 as SGHNT and CDR2 as YENEEA. CDR3 loop: CASSLGSNSPLHF. In DNA form, the CDR3 reads TGTGCCAGCAGCTTAGGCTCCAATTCACCCCTCCACTTT.

This clone was picked up many times. The chain recombines TRBV29-1 with TRBJ2-1; TRBD1 matches 10 bases. Germline V gives CDR1 SQVTM, CDR2 ANQGSEA. This CDR3 region has 14 residues. The junction had 11 bases not matched to a gene; V was cut back by 6 bases and J by 9 bases. CDR3 loop: CSVGRQGARSEQFF. In DNA form, the CDR3 reads TGCAGCGTCGGAAGACAGGGGGCCAGGAGTGAGCAGTTCTTC.

The sample holds many counts of this clone. The chain couples TRBV19 to TRBJ2-1, with a possible D match to TRBD2 (5 bases). The germline V gene has CDR1 LNHDA and CDR2 SQIVND (reference sequence). CDR3 length: 13 residues. With 4 bases removed from V and 9 bases from J, the gap between germline ends came to 13 bases. In DNA form, the CDR3 reads TGTGCCAGTAGTACGACCCTGGCGGGTGAGCAGTTCTTC. Protein sequence: CASSTTLAGEQFF.

By proportion, this clone is medium-sized. This rearrangement joins TRBV6-4 to TRBJ2-3; TRBD1 is a possible D gene (5 bases). The CDR3 has 15 residues. V was clipped by 0 bases and J by 1 base, with 8 bases between them. CDR1 is MRHNA, CDR2 SNTAGT, per germline. CDR3 bases: TGTGCCAGCAGTGACTCAGAAGGGGGCACAGATACGCAGTATTTT. Amino acid sequence: CASSDSEGGTDTQYF.

This clone appeared many times. The chain's CDR3 is CASSQEGLRDEKLFF. The DNA for the CDR3 is TGTGCCAGCAGCCAAGAAGGGTTGAGGGATGAAAAACTGTTTTTT. The chain couples TRBV3-1 to TRBJ1-4; D not certain. Trimming took off 0 bases at V and 6 bases at J, with 11 bases between the two ends. The CDR3 is made up of 15 amino acids. Per the germline V gene, CDR1 is LGHDT and CDR2 is YNNKEL (reference sequence).

This clone appeared many times. The CDR3 DNA reads TGTGCCAGCAGCTTAGCCGGGACAGCCCACTACGAGCAGTACTTC. It yields the protein CASSLAGTAHYEQYF. The genes are TRBV7-9 and TRBJ2-7; 7 nucleotides align to TRBD1. The CDR3 covers 15 residues. V dropped 0 bases and J dropped 3; count of bases not matched to a gene: 5. Germline CDR1 reads SEHNR; CDR2 reads FQNEAQ (reference sequence).

In this sample, this clone turned up many times. The chain recombines TRBV30 with TRBJ2-2; no firm D call. Per germline, CDR1 GTSNPN and CDR2 SVGIG (reference sequence). The CDR3 covers 15 residues. V was shortened by 0 bases and J by 0 bases, with 8 bases between the two germline ends. The CDR3 here is CAWSVGLTNTGELFF. The CDR3 nucleotides read TGTGCCTGGAGTGTTGGGCTTACGAACACCGGGGAGCTGTTTTTT.

This clone was counted at least ten times. This rearrangement joins TRBV7-8 to TRBJ1-2; weak D call: TRBD1 (6 bases). V lost 2 bases and J lost 4, with 11 bases in between. CDR3 size: 14 residues. Looked up from germline, CDR1 is SGHVS and CDR2 is FQNEAQ. The CDR3 DNA follows: TGTGCCAGCAGCTTACAGGGGAGTGGCTATGGCTACACCTTC. This translates into CASSLQGSGYGYTF. The full variable domain, rest sourced from reference TRBV7-8 and TRBJ1-2, is GAGVSQSPRYKVAKRGQDVALRCDPISGHVSLFWYQQALGQGPEFLTYFQNEAQLDKSGLPSDRFFAERPEGSVSTLKIQRTQQEDSAVYLCASSLQGSGYGYTFGSGTRLTVV.

This clone was recorded at least ten times. This chain uses TRBV5-6 with TRBJ2-7; 10 bases match TRBD1. V was clipped by 4 bases and J by 3 bases; unmatched bases: 4. Germline loops: CDR1 SGHDT, CDR2 YYEEEE. The CDR3 sequence is 14 residues long. The CDR3 protein is CASSDGTGDYEQYF. The CDR3 DNA reads as TGTGCCAGCAGCGACGGGACAGGGGACTACGAGCAGTACTTC.